A selection of T cell receptor beta chains follows, all from one sample in a study of blood T cells in healthy people across ages. TCRdb recomputed calls from the 5' RACE reads with MiXCR, one row per CDR3 protein. The data hold around 1.5 million distinct CDR3 sequences, with 40% to 50% observed a single time. The sample comprised blood. The receptors come from a woman aged 18 to 35 in good health. Each CDR3 is given with its conserved first and last residue.

v_gene	j_gene	CDR3aa
TRBV9	TRBJ2-3	CASSGGPGTNSTDTQYF
TRBV5-1	TRBJ2-1	CASSLGPKKYNEQFF
TRBV29-1	TRBJ2-7	CSVGLPNSYEQYF
TRBV20-1	TRBJ2-7	CSATASYEQYF
TRBV4-1	TRBJ1-4	CASSQDQGTVEKLFF
TRBV18	TRBJ1-1	CASSSQGTENTEAFF
TRBV7-2	TRBJ1-1	CASKGNWNTEAFF
TRBV3-1	TRBJ2-1	CASSQGQGRGEQFF
TRBV6-5	TRBJ2-5	CASPFRGGRADPEQYF
TRBV11-2	TRBJ2-1	CASSLRGGTSGRSWHEQFF
TRBV27	TRBJ1-4	CASSQRSGGFNEKLFF
TRBV5-6	TRBJ1-2	CASSLRLNPTYGYTF
TRBV15	TRBJ2-2	CATSRDQLGQGRTGELFF
TRBV20-1	TRBJ2-1	CGASGLAGVGYEQFF
TRBV20-1	TRBJ2-1	CSATSTSADNEQFF
TRBV12-3/TRBV12-4	TRBJ2-5	CASSLYGTQYF
TRBV7-9	-	CASSLIPLGETQFF
TRBV6-1	TRBJ2-5	CASSQGLAGGIETQYF
TRBV7-3	TRBJ2-3	CAGSLASGGEDTQYF